A single T cell receptor (beta chain) is shown here with its context. The antigen is not known. The CDR3 spans 12 residues. Trimming stripped 3 bases from V and 7 bases from J, with 6 bases between. Germline CDR1 and CDR2: LNHDA and SQIVND (reference sequence). The data stem from a study of OX40 agonist ivuxolimab in advanced cancers. Study details: There were three patients with partial responses, one having hepatocellular carcinoma and two cutaneous melanoma. Study results and caveats: The study found that CD8+ T cells averaged more expanded clones than CD4+.

Only in-frame clones appear in the TCRdb table, and some are missing; sequencing was by immunoSEQ multiplex PCR. Altogether some 94,000 clones are present, 90% to 97% being singletons, with the ten largest covering around 2%. Sequencing used CD4+ or CD8+ T cells sorted from blood, obtained in a trial of the OX40 agonist ivuxolimab. The genes are TRBV19 and TRBJ2-2; D is unclear. This sequence was found in an adult with an advanced solid tumor such as melanoma, head and neck, liver or kidney cancer. The CDR3, as DNA: TGTGCCAGTAGTATCTATAGCGGGGAGCTGTTTTTT. Residues: CASSIYSGELFF.